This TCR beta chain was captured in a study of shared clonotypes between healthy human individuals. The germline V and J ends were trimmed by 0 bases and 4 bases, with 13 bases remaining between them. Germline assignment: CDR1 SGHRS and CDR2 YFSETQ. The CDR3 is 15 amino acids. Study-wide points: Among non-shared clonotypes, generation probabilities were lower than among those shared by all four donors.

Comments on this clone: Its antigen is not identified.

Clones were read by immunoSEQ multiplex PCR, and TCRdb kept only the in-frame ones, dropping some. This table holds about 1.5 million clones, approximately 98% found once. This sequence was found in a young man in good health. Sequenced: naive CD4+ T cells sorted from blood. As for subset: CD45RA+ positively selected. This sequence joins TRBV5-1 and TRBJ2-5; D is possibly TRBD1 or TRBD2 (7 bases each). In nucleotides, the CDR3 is TGCGCCAGCAGCTTGGAGTCCAGGGGGGGAGAGACCCAGTACTTC. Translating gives CASSLESRGGETQYF. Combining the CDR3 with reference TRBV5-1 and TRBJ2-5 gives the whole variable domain KAGVTQTPRYLIKTRGQQVTLSCSPISGHRSVSWYQQTPGQGLQFLFEYFSETQRNKGNFPGRFSGRQFSNSRSEMNVSTLELGDSALYLCASSLESRGGETQYFGPGTRLLVL.